The 18 T cell receptor beta chains given below trace back to one sample, sequenced in a study of cytomegalovirus exposure and HLA in healthy donors. A multiplex PCR was run with 60 Vbeta primers and 13 Jbeta primers. Clones were sequenced by immunoSEQ multiplex PCR, and TCRdb holds only the in-frame ones, with some missing. This table holds 200,000 to 250,000 clones, 83% found once. The material sequenced was PBMCs. These receptor sequences come from a girl between 10 and 17 years old in good health and CMV-seronegative.

The chain recombines TRBV7-3 with TRBJ2-3; TRBD1 might be the D (6 bases). CDR1 SGHTA and CDR2 FQGTGA come from the germline V gene. This CDR3 contains 16 residues. V was clipped by 5 bases and J by 3 bases, with 18 bases between them. As DNA, the CDR3 is TGTGCCAGCAGCCCACAGGGCAGGGGAAGGACAGATACGCAGTATTTT. Residues: CASSPQGRGRTDTQYF.

The chain carries TRBV7-3 and TRBJ2-1; D may be TRBD2 (7 bases). The V end was cut by 2 bases, the J end by 4 bases, with 12 bases between. This CDR3 contains 15 residues. Germline-derived CDR1 and CDR2 are SGHTA and FQGTGA. DNA for the CDR3: TGTGCCAGCAGCTTAGGGGGGGCGAGTTACAATGAGCAGTTCTTC. It is translated as CASSLGGASYNEQFF.

The V gene is TRBV28, the J gene TRBJ2-5, with 11 bases fitting TRBD2. This CDR3 contains 18 residues. Trimming removed 2 bases from V and 4 bases from J; junction bases left unmatched: 12. CDR1 is MDHEN, CDR2 SYDVKM, per germline. The CDR3 here is CASSLDSELAGVIETQYF. Written as DNA, the CDR3 is TGTGCCAGCAGTTTAGACAGCGAACTAGCGGGGGTGATAGAGACCCAGTACTTC.

This clone was detected a few times. This chain uses TRBV19 with TRBJ2-2, with TRBD1 matching 8 bases. The CDR3 consists of 13 residues. Germline V CDR1 and CDR2: LNHDA, SQIVND (reference sequence). V gave up 5 bases and J gave up 6 bases; unmatched junction bases: 2. Here the CDR3 DNA reads TGTGCCAGTAGTGCGGACAGGGCCGGGGAGCTGTTTTTT. It specifies CASSADRAGELFF.

The CDR3 protein is CAWNSPMEGRYEQYF. The CDR3 nucleotides read TGTGCCTGGAACTCCCCCATGGAGGGGAGGTACGAGCAGTACTTC. The chain is built from TRBV30 and TRBJ2-7; D perhaps matches TRBD2 (6 bases). Trimming cost V 4 bases and J 4 bases, with 20 bases left between them. The germline V gene has CDR1 GTSNPN and CDR2 SVGIG (reference sequence). CDR3 length equals 15 residues.

The chain combines TRBV15 with TRBJ1-4, with D tentatively TRBD1 (6 bases). There are 18 residues in the CDR3. The V and J ends lost 2 bases and 1 base respectively, with 17 bases between them. The V gene's germline CDR1 is LNHNV and CDR2 YYDKDF (reference sequence). CDR3 residues: CATSRNPQGFLTNEKLFF. The DNA for the CDR3 is TGTGCCACCAGCAGAAACCCACAGGGATTTTTAACTAATGAAAAACTGTTTTTT.

This clone was found once. This chain links TRBV10-3 with TRBJ1-2; 9 nucleotides agree with TRBD1. V lost 5 bases, J lost 5 bases, and 9 bases stayed unmatched. The CDR3 has 15 amino acids. The germline V gene encodes CDR1 ENHRY and CDR2 SYGVKD. The CDR3 coding sequence is TGTGCCATCAGTCCTAGGACAGGGGTCGATTATGGCTACACCTTC. Protein: CAISPRTGVDYGYTF.

This clone has just one count. V and J are TRBV5-1 and TRBJ2-3; D call uncertain. This CDR3 has 14 residues. Between the trimmed V and J ends, which lost 1 base and 2 bases, there was a span of 8 bases. Per germline, CDR1 SGHRS and CDR2 YFSETQ. The CDR3 sequence: CASSLMSPTDTQYF. DNA for the CDR3: TGCGCCAGCAGCTTGATGAGCCCCACAGATACGCAGTATTTT.

The rearrangement uses TRBV30 and TRBJ1-3; D remains ambiguous. Germline values: CDR1 GTSNPN, CDR2 SVGIG (reference sequence). Trimming removed 6 bases from V and 0 bases from J, with 9 bases in between. The CDR3 extends over 13 amino acids. The CDR3 reads CACRHHSGNTIYF. In DNA, the CDR3 is TGTGCCTGCCGACATCACTCTGGAAACACCATATATTTT.

This sequence joins TRBV14 and TRBJ1-2; D not resolved. The CDR3 is 16 residues long. V lost 0 bases and J lost 4, with 15 bases in between. CDR1 is SGHDN and CDR2 is FVKESK in the germline V gene. CDR3 nucleotides: TGTGCCAGCAGCCAAGATCTCTTCGGAAGGAGCTATGGCTACACCTTC. As protein: CASSQDLFGRSYGYTF.

The rearrangement uses TRBV6-5 and TRBJ1-2, with 8 bases aligning to TRBD1. Germline CDR1 is MNHEY and CDR2 is SVGAGI. The trim removed 6 bases at V and 4 bases at J, leaving 7 bases unmatched. CDR3 length: 14 amino acids. CDR3 sequence: CASRVDRGLYGYTF. The CDR3 DNA reads as TGTGCCAGCAGGGTAGACAGGGGACTCTATGGCTACACCTTC.

The CDR3 region has the DNA TGTGCCAGCTCACCTCTATCCACCCCCCGGGACAGCCAGTCAACTTCCTACACCTTC. It specifies CASSPLSTPRDSQSTSYTF. V usage is TRBV18 and J usage is TRBJ1-2; 7 bases align to TRBD1. CDR3 length: 19 amino acids. The germline V gene has CDR1 KGHSH and CDR2 LQKENI. V gave up 3 bases and J gave up 10 bases; unmatched junction bases: 26.

The count of this clone is one. A read error is possible here, since a much larger clone lies one base away. The genes are TRBV6-4 and TRBJ2-3; D is possibly TRBD2 (6 bases). The CDR3 spans 14 residues. CDR1 is MRHNA and CDR2 is SNTAGT in the germline V gene. Trimming shortened V by 2 bases and J by 0 bases, and 6 bases separated the two germline ends. The CDR3 DNA is TGTGCCAGCAGTGACGGGACTAGCACAGATACGCAGTATTTT. This codes for CASSDGTSTDTQYF.

The chain joins TRBV9 to TRBJ1-4; D uncertain. The CDR3 has 18 amino acids. Trimming pared 0 bases from V and 5 bases from J, leaving 20 bases between. Germline V CDR1 and CDR2: SGDLS, YYNGEE. CDR3 coding DNA: TGTGCCAGCAGCGTAGGATGGAGGTTTCCTTCCACAAATGAAAAACTGTTTTTT. Amino acid sequence: CASSVGWRFPSTNEKLFF.

The CDR3 coding sequence is TGTGCCACCCGGGCGGGAAGGTCTGGAAACACCATATATTTT. Its protein is CATRAGRSGNTIYF. The chain joins TRBV19 to TRBJ1-3; the D is unclear. CDR1 and CDR2 from the germline V gene are LNHDA and SQIVND (reference sequence). The CDR3 is 14 residues long. The V end was cut by 10 bases, the J end by 1 base, with 14 bases between.

A few counts support this clone. The chain employs TRBV2 and TRBJ1-1, with 9 nucleotides matching TRBD1. The junction had 8 bases not matched to a gene; V was cut back by 6 bases and J by 6 bases. The germline CDR1 and CDR2 sequences are SNHLY and FYNNEI. The CDR3 runs 14 residues. CDR3 in amino acids: CASRMGQGLAEAFF. The CDR3 bases are TGTGCCAGCAGAATGGGACAGGGATTGGCTGAAGCTTTCTTT.

This chain connects TRBV16 to TRBJ1-1; weak D call: TRBD1 (5 bases). This CDR3 is built from 15 residues. Per germline, CDR1 KGHSY and CDR2 FQNENV. V was clipped by 2 bases and J by 0 bases, with 10 bases between them. This chain's CDR3 is CASSQSQGLNTEAFF. DNA for the CDR3: TGTGCCAGCAGCCAAAGTCAGGGTCTGAACACTGAAGCTTTCTTT.

The chain carries TRBV10-3 and TRBJ1-2; no reliable D call. Germline V gene sequence: CDR1 ENHRY, CDR2 SYGVKD. The CDR3 is made up of 11 amino acids. CDR3 sequence (DNA): TGTGCTATCGGTGGGAGCTATGGCTACACCTTC. Protein: CAIGGSYGYTF.